Shown below are 18 T cell receptor beta chains from a single sample sequenced in a study of spatial heterogeneity in lung cancer. Time point described: sample taken at primary tumor resection. No cells were sorted before sequencing. The whole RNA sequenced was extracted from tumor, nontumor lung or frozen PBMC. TCRdb used MiXCR to reprocess the 5' RACE reads, holding one entry per CDR3 protein. This table holds about 39,000 distinct CDR3 sequences, approximately 5.5% found once. This material consisted of PBMCs, taken at surgery. The receptors come from a male donor with early-stage non-small cell lung cancer.

This chain joins TRBV7-8 and TRBJ2-5, with TRBD2 matching over 10 bases. V was pared by 5 bases and J by 2 bases, with 5 bases of the junction left unmatched. The CDR3 covers 15 residues. Germline V lookup: CDR1 SGHVS, CDR2 FQNEAQ. CDR3: CASSDGLAAQETQYF. The CDR3 DNA reads TGTGCCAGCAGCGACGGACTAGCGGCACAAGAGACCCAGTACTTC.

This clonotype was picked up many times. The V call is TRBV6-6, the J call TRBJ2-7, with TRBD2 as a possible D gene (5 bases). This CDR3 has 14 residues. The germline V gene encodes CDR1 MNHNY and CDR2 SVGAGI (reference sequence). Trimming cost V 2 bases and J 2 bases, with 10 bases left between them. DNA for the CDR3: TGTGCCAGCAGTTACAGGGAGATCGCCTACGAGCAGTACTTC. It is translated as CASSYREIAYEQYF.

This clonotype occurred many times. This chain joins TRBV7-3 and TRBJ1-2; tentatively, D is TRBD1 (5 bases). Germline V gene lookup returns CDR1 SGHTA and CDR2 FQGTGA. Deletions cut 4 bases from V and 4 bases from J, with 10 bases between. The CDR3 has 13 residues. The CDR3 loop is CASSSRDGYGYTF. The CDR3 DNA is TGTGCCAGCAGCTCCAGGGACGGCTATGGCTACACCTTC.

This clonotype was observed at least ten times. The chain links TRBV28 to TRBJ1-4; tentative D call: TRBD1 (6 bases). The V and J ends lost 7 bases and 0 bases respectively, with 12 bases between them. This CDR3 spans 15 amino acids. CDR1 and CDR2 (germline): MDHEN, SYDVKM. CDR3 sequence (DNA): TGTGCCAGCACGGGACATTTCTCAACTAATGAAAAACTGTTTTTT. Its translation is CASTGHFSTNEKLFF.

This clonotype was observed at least ten times. The CDR3 protein is CSAHREGQGYEQYF. In DNA, the CDR3 is TGCAGTGCCCACCGAGAAGGACAGGGCTACGAGCAGTACTTC. This chain connects TRBV20-1 to TRBJ2-7, with TRBD1 matching over 8 bases. The germline gives CDR1 DFQATT, CDR2 SNEGSKA (reference sequence). J gave up 3 bases and V 6 bases, and 10 bases lay outside the gene matches. This CDR3 is 14 amino acids long.

There are many counts of this clonotype. The chain has TRBV4-2 and TRBJ2-1; 7 positions match TRBD1. CDR3 length: 15 amino acids. CDR1 is LGHNA, CDR2 YNFKEQ, per germline. Trimming cost V 3 bases and J 7 bases; bases outside gene matches: 9. This CDR3 is CASSHEQGLINEQFF. As DNA, the CDR3 is TGTGCCAGCAGCCATGAACAGGGGTTAATAAATGAGCAGTTCTTC.

Many counts were recorded for this clonotype. The chain carries TRBV12-3 or TRBV12-4 and TRBJ1-2; 10 bases map to TRBD1. With V trimmed by 5 bases and J by 4 bases, 7 bases remained unmatched. There are 15 residues in the CDR3. The CDR3 region has the DNA TGTGCCAGCAGTGTACGGACAGGGGGGATCTATGGCTACACCTTC. It is translated as CASSVRTGGIYGYTF.

The rearrangement links TRBV9 to TRBJ2-2; D gene ambiguous. Per the germline V gene, CDR1 is SGDLS and CDR2 is YYNGEE. Trimming took off 3 bases at V and 5 bases at J, with 20 bases between the two ends. The CDR3 has 17 residues. CDR3 residues: CASSEKRTGSRTGELFF. DNA of the CDR3: TGTGCCAGCAGCGAGAAGCGAACCGGGTCCCGAACCGGGGAGCTGTTTTTT.

This clonotype turned up a few times. V gene TRBV7-2 combines with J gene TRBJ2-5; no clear D gene. The CDR3 spans 15 residues. V gave up 1 base and J gave up 6 bases, with 15 bases separating them. Per the germline V gene, CDR1 is SGHTA and CDR2 is FQGNSA. The CDR3: CASSLDPGASKTQYF. The CDR3 region has the DNA TGTGCCAGCAGCTTAGATCCAGGCGCCTCAAAGACCCAGTACTTC. Based on the CDR3 plus reference TRBV7-2 and TRBJ2-5, the full variable domain is GAGVSQSPSNKVTEKGKDVELRCDPISGHTALYWYRQSLGQGLEFLIYFQGNSAPDKSGLPSDRFSAERTGGSVSTLTIQRTQQEDSAVYLCASSLDPGASKTQYFGPGTRLLVL.

The CDR3 is CASSPKGEQFF. The CDR3 DNA is TGTGCCAGCAGTCCTAAAGGTGAGCAGTTCTTC. The chain carries TRBV28 and TRBJ2-1; no clear D gene. Germline V gene lookup returns CDR1 MDHEN and CDR2 SYDVKM. The CDR3 consists of 11 residues. With 5 bases removed from V and 9 bases from J, the gap between germline ends came to 8 bases.

This clonotype was counted at least ten times. The chain couples TRBV7-9 to TRBJ1-1, with D unresolved. This CDR3 region has 13 residues. Germline-derived CDR1 and CDR2 are SEHNR and FQNEAQ (reference sequence). Trimming removed 2 bases at V and 0 bases at J, with 4 bases between. CDR3 residues: CASSLSMNTEAFF. In DNA, the CDR3 is TGTGCCAGCAGCTTAAGTATGAACACTGAAGCTTTCTTT.

This clonotype was observed at least ten times. V usage is TRBV9 and J usage is TRBJ1-4, with a tentative D call TRBD1 (6 bases). V gave up 1 base and J gave up 3 bases, with 10 bases separating them. There are 15 residues in the CDR3. Germline-derived CDR1 and CDR2 are SGDLS and YYNGEE. CDR3 amino acids: CASSVQGLANEKLFF. In DNA form, the CDR3 reads TGTGCCAGCAGCGTACAGGGGCTCGCTAATGAAAAACTGTTTTTT.

This clonotype was observed a few times. The chain uses TRBV30 and TRBJ2-6; 7 nucleotides align to TRBD2. The germline V gene has CDR1 GTSNPN and CDR2 SVGIG (reference sequence). The junction had 5 bases not matched to a gene; V was cut back by 4 bases and J by 2 bases. The CDR3 consists of 15 residues. DNA of the CDR3: TGTGCCTGGACGGTGGGAGGGGCTGGGGCCAACGTCCTGACTTTC. This gives the protein CAWTVGGAGANVLTF.

Here the CDR3 reads CSARDQINYGYTF. Here the CDR3 DNA reads TGCAGTGCTAGAGATCAGATTAACTATGGCTACACCTTC. The rearrangement uses TRBV20-1 and TRBJ1-2; D not certain. CDR1 is DFQATT, CDR2 SNEGSKA, per germline (reference sequence). The CDR3 length is 13 residues. V gave up 0 bases and J gave up 1 base, with 6 bases separating them.

This clonotype was seen ten or more times. The genes are TRBV5-1 and TRBJ1-2, with 7 bases matching TRBD1. Looked up from germline, CDR1 is SGHRS and CDR2 is YFSETQ. The CDR3 totals 18 residues. J lost 0 bases, V lost 0 bases, and 11 bases had no gene match. The CDR3 region has the DNA TGCGCCAGCAGCTTGGGGTCACAGGGGCCCTTAACTAACTATGGCTACACCTTC. Translating gives CASSLGSQGPLTNYGYTF. The whole variable domain, remainder taken from reference TRBV5-1 and TRBJ1-2, is KAGVTQTPRYLIKTRGQQVTLSCSPISGHRSVSWYQQTPGQGLQFLFEYFSETQRNKGNFPGRFSGRQFSNSRSEMNVSTLELGDSALYLCASSLGSQGPLTNYGYTFGSGTRLTVV.

In this sample, this clonotype turned up many times. Being one base from a much bigger clone, this may be a read error. The V and J genes are TRBV20-1 and TRBJ1-4; D not certain. The CDR3 is 14 residues long. Germline V gene data show CDR1 as DFQATT and CDR2 as SNEGSKA (reference sequence). The V end lost 1 base, the J end lost 7 bases, and 13 bases lay between the germline ends. The chain's CDR3 is CSARGQESTEKLFF. CDR3 nucleotide sequence: TGCAGTGCTAGAGGGCAGGAGAGTACTGAAAAACTGTTTTTT.

This clonotype has at least ten counts. The chain recombines TRBV7-2 with TRBJ2-3; D is uncertain. The V end was cut by 0 bases, the J end by 9 bases, with 13 bases between. The CDR3 runs to 14 residues. Per the germline V gene, CDR1 is SGHTA and CDR2 is FQGNSA. CDR3 sequence (DNA): TGTGCCAGCAGCTTAGCGGGCCTCATAAGGACGCAGTATTTT. Its protein product is CASSLAGLIRTQYF.

In regard to this clonotype: Just one base apart from a much larger clone, this may be a read error. The CDR3 region is CASSAIGGRETQYF. Written as DNA, the CDR3 is TGTGCCAGCAGTGCGATCGGAGGACGAGAGACCCAGTACTTC. This sequence joins TRBV2 and TRBJ2-5, with D possibly being TRBD2 (5 bases). This CDR3 is built from 14 residues. From germline, CDR1 is SNHLY and CDR2 FYNNEI. Trimming took off 4 bases at V and 4 bases at J, with 13 bases between the two ends.